This T cell receptor beta chain derives from a study of blood T cell repertoires in COVID-19. The data were produced by immunoSEQ multiplex PCR, yet TCRdb's version contains in-frame clones alone and is incomplete. The sample lists some 200,000 clones; over 75% were seen once. Trimming shortened V by 0 bases and J by 3 bases, and 11 bases separated the two germline ends. Germline V gene sequence: CDR1 SGHNT, CDR2 YENEEA. This CDR3 region has 15 residues. The chain has TRBV11-3 and TRBJ1-1, with a possible D match to TRBD1 (6 bases). The origin of this receptor is a human donor in a cohort sampled during active COVID-19. The sequencing input was peripheral blood. The CDR3 sequence: CASSLDSGADTEAFF. The CDR3 DNA sequence: TGTGCCAGCAGCTTAGATTCAGGGGCCGACACTGAAGCTTTCTTT.